Below, 13 T cell receptor beta chains from the same sample are listed, as sequenced in a study of brain T cells in children with intractable seizures. Regarding time point: blood from clinic visit 5 months post-surgery; TSC patient then seizure free. Here immunoSEQ multiplex PCR was the method, and the copy in TCRdb shows in-frame clones only, minus some. Among about 320,000 clones listed, approximately 93% were seen once. The sample in question was peripheral blood, obtained 4 to 5 months after surgery. The receptors derive from a boy under three years old with tuberous sclerosis and intractable seizures.

V is TRBV19 and J is TRBJ1-2; D might be TRBD1 (6 bases). This CDR3 has 11 residues. Germline V gene lookup returns CDR1 LNHDA and CDR2 SQIVND (reference sequence). Trimming removed 11 bases at V and 4 bases at J, with 11 bases between. The CDR3 nucleotides read TGTGCCGGTCAGGGGCTCTATGGCTACACCTTC. Protein sequence: CAGQGLYGYTF.

The rearrangement uses TRBV7-9 and TRBJ1-1; D uncertain. V shed 2 bases and J shed 2 bases, with 9 bases lying between them. Germline V gene sequence: CDR1 SEHNR, CDR2 FQNEAQ (reference sequence). The CDR3 loop spans 14 amino acids. CDR3 bases: TGTGCCAGCAGCTTATTCGGAGTTAACACTGAAGCTTTCTTT. Translation: CASSLFGVNTEAFF.

The rearrangement links TRBV25-1 to TRBJ1-2; 9 bases are shared with TRBD1. V dropped 5 bases and J dropped 8; count of bases not matched to a gene: 6. The CDR3 contains 13 residues. Germline lookup yields CDR1 MGHDK and CDR2 SYGVNS. The CDR3 DNA sequence: TGTGCCAGCAGTACTACAGGGGGCGGGGGCTACACCTTC. Translating it yields CASSTTGGGGYTF.

The chain couples TRBV29-1 to TRBJ1-3; tentative D call: TRBD1 (5 bases). The CDR3 totals 14 residues. Germline loops: CDR1 SQVTM, CDR2 ANQGSEA. Deletions cut 5 bases from V and 0 bases from J, with 11 bases between. The CDR3 nucleotides read TGCAGCGTTCCTGCCGACAGCTCTGGAAACACCATATATTTT. It is translated as CSVPADSSGNTIYF.

This clone occurred once. This rearrangement joins TRBV9 to TRBJ2-1; no definite D call. Trimming pared 3 bases from V and 3 bases from J, leaving 10 bases between. CDR1 is SGDLS and CDR2 is YYNGEE in the germline V gene. This CDR3 has 14 residues. Written as DNA, the CDR3 is TGTGCCAGCAGCGAAGTAGGGATCTACAATGAGCAGTTCTTC. It codes for CASSEVGIYNEQFF.

This chain links TRBV7-9 with TRBJ2-7; 7 nucleotides agree with TRBD1. The CDR3 has 14 residues. V lost 4 bases and J lost 2; bases outside the gene matches: 5. The germline V gene has CDR1 SEHNR and CDR2 FQNEAQ (reference sequence). In DNA, the CDR3 is TGTGCCAGCAGCTCCACAGGGGTGGCCTACGAGCAGTACTTC. This translates into CASSSTGVAYEQYF.

The rearrangement joins TRBV2 to TRBJ2-5; TRBD2 matches 12 bases. The V and J ends lost 6 bases and 0 bases, in that order; junction bases with no gene match: 2. Germline V gives CDR1 SNHLY, CDR2 FYNNEI. CDR3 length: 15 residues. As DNA, the CDR3 is TGTGCCAGCAGGGGACTAGCGGGCGACCAAGAGACCCAGTACTTC. It encodes CASRGLAGDQETQYF.

The J gene is TRBJ1-6, the V gene TRBV10-3, with TRBD1 identical over 11 bases. The CDR3 is made up of 15 amino acids. The germline CDR1 and CDR2 sequences are ENHRY and SYGVKD. J was trimmed by 7 bases and V by 6 bases; bases with no gene match: 5. The CDR3 region has the DNA TGTGCCATCAGGGACAGGGGGCTGAAAAATTCACCCCTCCACTTT. This sequence encodes CAIRDRGLKNSPLHF.

This clone was counted a few times. This chain joins TRBV2 and TRBJ1-1; 7 bases fit TRBD1. The junction had 12 bases not matched to a gene; V was cut back by 6 bases and J by 8 bases. CDR1 is SNHLY and CDR2 is FYNNEI in the germline V gene. The CDR3 contains 14 residues. The CDR3 region has the DNA TGTGCCAGCAGAAAAGAGGGGGCCGGCGGGGAAGCTTTCTTT. Its translation: CASRKEGAGGEAFF.

This clone was detected only once. In nucleotides, the CDR3 is TGTGCCAGCAGCCAAGCTCTGGGTAGTTTGTTTAACTATGGCTACACCTTC. Its protein is CASSQALGSLFNYGYTF. The chain links TRBV5-4 to TRBJ1-2; D gene uncertain. The length of the CDR3 is 17 residues. The V and J ends lost 4 bases and 1 base respectively, with 20 bases between them. Germline CDR1 and CDR2: SGHNT and YYREEE (reference sequence).

The chain uses TRBV11-2 and TRBJ1-3; possible D gene TRBD1, 5 bases. V gave up 6 bases and J gave up 4 bases, with 13 bases separating them. The CDR3 covers 14 residues. Germline CDR1 and CDR2: SGHAT and FQNNGV. DNA for the CDR3: TGTGCCAGCAGGATAGGGGTCAGCGGAAACACCATATATTTT. This gives the protein CASRIGVSGNTIYF.

This chain connects TRBV5-1 to TRBJ2-7; TRBD1 might be the D (5 bases). This CDR3 has 14 residues. Germline CDR1 reads SGHRS; CDR2 reads YFSETQ. Trimming stripped 4 bases from V and 0 bases from J, with 11 bases between. The CDR3 spells CASSPVGPSYEQYF. CDR3 DNA sequence: TGCGCCAGCAGCCCGGTGGGGCCCTCCTACGAGCAGTACTTC.

The chain employs TRBV18 and TRBJ2-5; D is ambiguous. V lost 1 base, J lost 0 bases, and 6 bases lay in between. Germline values: CDR1 KGHSH, CDR2 LQKENI. This CDR3 comprises 14 residues. This CDR3 is CASSPLKYQETQYF. The CDR3 nucleotides are TGTGCCAGCTCACCACTAAAATACCAAGAGACCCAGTACTTC.